The rows below give T cell receptor beta chains drawn from one sample of a study of T cell clusters in autoimmune cytopenias. TCRdb re-analyzed the multiplex PCR reads; it lists each CDR3 protein once, without DNA. The sample has around 6,800 distinct CDR3 sequences. This sample was also put to use in a study of T cell repertoires in aging, cancer and after chemotherapy.

The material sequenced was peripheral blood. The origin of the receptors is a human donor in good health. Each CDR3 is given with its conserved first and last residue. A clone size is listed for some rows: how often the clone was seen (once, few, many), or a class if it is expanded.

>TRBV6-5|TRBJ2-3|.|15
CASSYSRGGADTQYF
>TRBV6-2/TRBV6-3|TRBJ1-1|.|13
CASIGGSPTEAFF
>TRBV20-1|TRBJ1-6|.|14
CSARGQGSNSPLHF
>TRBV6-5|TRBJ2-3|.|17
CASRRLAGGPLTDTQYF
>TRBV5-5|TRBJ1-6|medium-sized|14
CASSVDSARSPLHF
>TRBV6-2/TRBV6-3|TRBJ1-1|medium-sized|12
CASSPPRTEAFF
>TRBV24-1|TRBJ1-5|.|18
CATSETTGGEFGNQPQHF
>TRBV5-6|TRBJ2-3|.|18
CASSLFMLAGGLTDTQYF
>TRBV19|TRBJ1-5|.|16
CASSRGQDYSNQPQHF
>TRBV6-5|TRBJ2-7|.|16
CASRKDRGRFAYEQYF
>TRBV19|TRBJ1-2|.|15
CASSPRVSGGYGYTF
>TRBV27|TRBJ2-7|medium-sized|14
CASSRDGISYEQYF
>TRBV14|TRBJ1-1|.|15
CASSQDGAANTEAFF
>TRBV20-1|TRBJ1-2|.|14
CSAKQGAQNYGYTF
>TRBV4-3|TRBJ1-1|.|19
CASSQEFDGTGGMDTEAFF
>TRBV4-3|TRBJ1-2|.|13
CASSQRTGNGYTF
>TRBV6-5|TRBJ2-7|medium-sized|14
CASRTGTGGYEQYF
>TRBV6-2/TRBV6-3|TRBJ2-3|.|15
CASMSGAASTDTQYF
>TRBV6-5|TRBJ2-1|.|15
CASSPPGASYNEQFF
>TRBV6-4|TRBJ2-1|.|14
CASSDGGPDNEQFF
>TRBV6-5|TRBJ1-1|.|13
CASSYPGQLLSFF
>TRBV19|TRBJ2-7|.|15
CASSIRTEAFYEQYF
>TRBV20-1|TRBJ2-3|.|14
CSAMGQASTDTQYF
>TRBV6-4|TRBJ1-1|.|15
CASSANRGMNTEAFF
>TRBV27|TRBJ2-7|.|16
CASSFQKTGSSYEQYF
>TRBV19|TRBJ2-7|.|14
CASSIATGSYEQYF
>TRBV13|TRBJ1-5|medium-sized|13
CASSPGRNQPQHF
>TRBV19|TRBJ2-2|.|15
CASSILLGNTGELFF
>TRBV10-3|TRBJ2-7|.|13
CAIRRLGTYEQYF
>TRBV24-1|TRBJ2-7|.|14
CATSAGRNEYEQYF
>TRBV10-3|TRBJ2-7|medium-sized|14
CAISESESGVEQYF
>TRBV19|TRBJ2-3|.|20
CASTLTRVHGTATSTDTQYF
>TRBV6-4|TRBJ1-1|.|13
CASSERSNTEAFF
>TRBV27|TRBJ2-7|medium-sized|13
CASSRSGAGEQYF
>TRBV12-3/TRBV12-4|TRBJ2-7|large|13
CASRRDSTYEQYF
>TRBV12-3/TRBV12-4|TRBJ1-1|medium-sized|11
CASSLTTEAFF
>TRBV5-5|TRBJ1-6|.|16
CASSLQGAPYNSPLHF
>TRBV15|TRBJ1-3|.|15
CATSRVGDSGNTIYF
>TRBV20-1|TRBJ1-2|.|14
CSALKTGSNYGYTF
>TRBV12-3/TRBV12-4|TRBJ2-1|.|13
CASSPSSYNEQFF
>TRBV5-6|TRBJ1-6|.|16
CASSSRNTLQGAPLHF
>TRBV19|TRBJ1-2|medium-sized|14
CASSGVTALYGYTF
>TRBV6-5|TRBJ2-7|medium-sized|15
CASSGDTLSSYEQYF
>TRBV6-2/TRBV6-3|TRBJ1-5|.|14
CASRGTGGLQPQHF
>TRBV30|TRBJ1-1|.|14
CAWRLGGPSTEAFF
>TRBV19|TRBJ2-5|.|17
CASSPGRGPWYQETQYF
>TRBV6-5|TRBJ2-5|.|11
CASRRKETQYF